The next 18 T cell receptor beta chains were all read from a single sample in a study of CD8 T cells in ankylosing spondylitis. MiXCR, applied by TCRdb to the 5' RACE reads, yields one record per CDR3 protein. The sample holds more than 150,000 distinct CDR3 sequences, around 13% seen once. The sequencing sample was made of blood, either unsorted or a sorted T cell fraction (not recorded which). The receptors were sampled from a male donor with ankylosing spondylitis or in good health (not recorded which).

The chain carries TRBV27 and TRBJ2-7; D unresolved. This CDR3 region has 14 residues. Germline lookup yields CDR1 MNHEY and CDR2 SMNVEV (reference sequence). V gave up 0 bases and J gave up 5 bases, with 11 bases separating them. CDR3 sequence reads: CASSLSDGRDEQYF. For the CDR3, the DNA is TGTGCCAGCAGTTTATCGGACGGACGTGACGAGCAGTACTTC.

The chain employs TRBV2 and TRBJ2-1, with 11 positions matching TRBD2. With V trimmed by 3 bases and J by 3 bases, 1 base remained unmatched. CDR3 length: 15 amino acids. Germline CDR1 SNHLY, CDR2 FYNNEI. The DNA for the CDR3 is TGTGCCAGCAGTGAGACTAGCGGGAACTACAATGAGCAGTTCTTC. Protein sequence: CASSETSGNYNEQFF.

This clonotype was recorded a few times. The chain combines TRBV7-9 with TRBJ2-5; D is unclear. The CDR3 runs 13 residues. Germline CDR1 reads SEHNR; CDR2 reads FQNEAQ (reference sequence). Deletions cut 8 bases from V and 0 bases from J, with 10 bases between. The CDR3 is CASAGRDQETQYF. The CDR3 region has the DNA TGTGCCAGCGCCGGTAGGGACCAAGAGACCCAGTACTTC.

CDR3 region: CASSSAESYEQYF. CDR3 nucleotides: TGTGCCAGCAGCTCAGCGGAGTCCTACGAGCAGTACTTC. The chain recombines TRBV7-9 with TRBJ2-7; maybe TRBD2 (5 bases). This CDR3 is 13 amino acids long. Per the germline V gene, CDR1 is SEHNR and CDR2 is FQNEAQ (reference sequence). V was trimmed by 4 bases and J by 1 base, leaving 8 bases between them.

The chain carries TRBV27 and TRBJ2-1, with 9 bases matching TRBD2. In germline, CDR1 is MNHEY, CDR2 SMNVEV (reference sequence). The CDR3 runs to 16 residues. With V trimmed by 1 base and J by 7 bases, 8 bases remained unmatched. The CDR3, as DNA: TGTGCCAGCAGTTTATTTGCGGGAGGGCCGGGTAATGAGCAGTTCTTC. It encodes CASSLFAGGPGNEQFF.

Only a few counts were recorded for this clonotype. The chain recombines TRBV5-1 with TRBJ2-7; 10 nucleotides agree with TRBD1. The junction had 5 bases not matched to a gene; V was cut back by 0 bases and J by 5 bases. Germline V gene lookup returns CDR1 SGHRS and CDR2 YFSETQ. The CDR3 runs to 15 residues. The CDR3 nucleotides read TGCGCCAGCAGCTTGGGACAGGGGGCGGCCAACGAGCAGTACTTC. The encoded protein is CASSLGQGAANEQYF.

This clonotype occurred a few times. The J gene is TRBJ2-7, the V gene TRBV20-1; D perhaps matches TRBD2 (5 bases). Germline V gene sequence: CDR1 DFQATT, CDR2 SNEGSKA (reference sequence). This CDR3 region has 14 residues. Trimming removed 0 bases at V and 3 bases at J, with 12 bases between. CDR3 loop: CSARDGNGDYEQYF. The CDR3 nucleotides read TGCAGTGCTAGAGATGGGAACGGGGACTACGAGCAGTACTTC.

In this sample, this clonotype turned up a few times. V and J are TRBV14 and TRBJ2-5; TRBD1 might be the D (5 bases). The V and J ends lost 2 bases and 5 bases respectively, with 12 bases between them. Germline loops: CDR1 SGHDN, CDR2 FVKESK. This CDR3 comprises 14 residues. CDR3 coding DNA: TGTGCCAGCAGCCAACTCTCAGGGCATGAGACCCAGTACTTC. Protein sequence: CASSQLSGHETQYF.

This clonotype was observed a handful of times. This rearrangement joins TRBV19 to TRBJ2-5; the D is unclear. The V gene's germline CDR1 is LNHDA and CDR2 SQIVND (reference sequence). The CDR3 is 13 amino acids. Trimming took off 4 bases at V and 5 bases at J, with 11 bases between the two ends. CDR3 nucleotide sequence: TGTGCCAGTAGTAACGGAGAGGAGGAGACCCAGTACTTC. As protein: CASSNGEEETQYF. The complete variable domain, with remaining parts taken from reference TRBV19 and TRBJ2-5, reads DGGITQSPKYLFRKEGQNVTLSCEQNLNHDAMYWYRQDPGQGLRLIYYSQIVNDFQKGDIAEGYSVSREKKESFPLTVTSAQKNPTAFYLCASSNGEEETQYFGPGTRLLVL.

This clonotype came up a few times. J is TRBJ2-3 and V is TRBV7-9, with unresolved D. CDR1 and CDR2 from the germline V gene are SEHNR and FQNEAQ (reference sequence). V was clipped by 4 bases and J by 7 bases, with 18 bases between them. CDR3 length: 15 amino acids. DNA for the CDR3: TGTGCCAGCAGCTCGGAGAGCACCCAAGGGAATACGCAGTATTTT. Protein: CASSSESTQGNTQYF.

There are a few counts of this clonotype. At one boundary the junction diverges from the germline segment, which might be a read error. The chain joins TRBV6-5 to TRBJ2-1; 8 bases agree with TRBD2. The CDR3 has 15 residues. Per the germline V gene, CDR1 is MNHEY and CDR2 is SVGAGI. The CDR3 here is CASSDSGGGVYEQFF. As DNA, the CDR3 is TGTGCCAGCAGTGACTCGGGGGGGGGCGTCTATGAGCAGTTCTTC.

The genes are TRBV7-2 and TRBJ2-3; D uncertain. In germline, CDR1 is SGHTA, CDR2 FQGNSA. V shed 2 bases and J shed 4 bases, with 10 bases lying between them. CDR3 length: 14 amino acids. CDR3: CASSLLTFPDTQYF. DNA for the CDR3: TGTGCCAGCAGCTTATTGACTTTTCCAGATACGCAGTATTTT. Complete variable domain (other parts from reference TRBV7-2 and TRBJ2-3): GAGVSQSPSNKVTEKGKDVELRCDPISGHTALYWYRQSLGQGLEFLIYFQGNSAPDKSGLPSDRFSAERTGGSVSTLTIQRTQQEDSAVYLCASSLLTFPDTQYFGPGTRLTVL.

The V gene is TRBV9, the J gene TRBJ1-1; TRBD1 matches at 8 bases. The CDR3 length is 16 residues. Germline loops: CDR1 SGDLS, CDR2 YYNGEE. The junction had 9 bases not matched to a gene; V was cut back by 0 bases and J by 5 bases. The CDR3 reads CASSVGQGAGRTEAFF. CDR3 DNA: TGTGCCAGCAGCGTAGGGCAGGGGGCTGGGAGAACTGAAGCTTTCTTT.

The rearrangement uses TRBV29-1 and TRBJ2-5; weak D call: TRBD2 (6 bases). Trimming took 7 bases from V and 4 from J, leaving 19 bases between them. Looked up from germline, CDR1 is SQVTM and CDR2 is ANQGSEA. This CDR3 region has 14 residues. The CDR3 DNA sequence: TGCAGCGCCGGGACCTGGGCGGAGGGAGAGACCCAGTACTTC. Amino acid sequence: CSAGTWAEGETQYF.

This clonotype was observed many times. The gene calls are TRBV2 and TRBJ1-2, with 9 positions matching TRBD1. This CDR3 has 13 amino acids. V gave up 7 bases and J gave up 3 bases; unmatched junction bases: 3. The V gene's germline CDR1 is SNHLY and CDR2 FYNNEI. The CDR3 nucleotides read TGTGCCAGCATTCGACAGGGGGACTATGGCTACACCTTC. This sequence encodes CASIRQGDYGYTF.

This clonotype was detected only a few times. This chain joins TRBV12-3 or TRBV12-4 and TRBJ1-5; tentative D call: TRBD1 (5 bases). This CDR3 is 14 amino acids long. Trimming shortened V by 5 bases and J by 4 bases, and 12 bases separated the two germline ends. CDR3 loop: CASSLGTQNQPQHF. CDR3 in DNA: TGTGCCAGCAGTCTCGGGACCCAGAATCAGCCCCAGCATTTT.

The V call is TRBV6-2 or TRBV6-3, the J call TRBJ2-7, with TRBD2 as a possible D gene (6 bases). Per the germline V gene, CDR1 is MNHEY and CDR2 is SVGEGT. Trimming removed 7 bases from V and 4 bases from J, with 8 bases in between. The CDR3 loop spans 11 amino acids. The CDR3 DNA follows: TGTGCCAGCATCGGGGGTTACGAGCAGTACTTC. Amino acids: CASIGGYEQYF.

This chain's CDR3 is CASSWRMTGNSYEQYF. The CDR3 nucleotides read TGTGCCAGCAGCTGGCGGATGACAGGAAACTCCTACGAGCAGTACTTC. The rearrangement uses TRBV7-8 and TRBJ2-7; possibly TRBD1 for D (6 bases). Germline CDR1 SGHVS, CDR2 FQNEAQ. The CDR3 runs 16 residues. Trimming removed 4 bases from V and 0 bases from J, with 16 bases in between.